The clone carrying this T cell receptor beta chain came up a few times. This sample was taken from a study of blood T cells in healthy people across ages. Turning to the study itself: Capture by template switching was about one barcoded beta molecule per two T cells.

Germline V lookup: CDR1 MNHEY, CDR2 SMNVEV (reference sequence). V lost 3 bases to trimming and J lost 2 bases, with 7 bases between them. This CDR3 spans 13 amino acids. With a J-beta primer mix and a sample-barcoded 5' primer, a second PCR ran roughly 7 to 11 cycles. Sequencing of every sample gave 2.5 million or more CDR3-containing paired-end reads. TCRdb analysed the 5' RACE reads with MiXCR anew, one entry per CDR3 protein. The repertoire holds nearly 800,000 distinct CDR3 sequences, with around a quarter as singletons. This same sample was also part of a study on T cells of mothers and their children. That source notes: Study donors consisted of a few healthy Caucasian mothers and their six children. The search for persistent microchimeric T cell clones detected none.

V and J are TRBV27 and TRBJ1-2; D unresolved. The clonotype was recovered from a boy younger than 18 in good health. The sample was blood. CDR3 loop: CASSLEQNYGYTF. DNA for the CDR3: TGTGCCAGCAGTTTGGAACAGAACTATGGCTACACCTTC.